The clone carrying this T cell receptor (beta chain) was seen repeatedly, ten times or more. The target antigen is unknown. The CDR3 is made up of 16 amino acids. Unmatched junction bases numbered 6, after V lost 5 bases and J lost 4 bases. The germline gives CDR1 SGHVS, CDR2 FNYEAQ. These data belong to a study of T cell repertoires in cytomegalovirus infection. As for the study in general: Matching HLA type, along with CMV infection, was indicated by public TCR beta signatures.

General study points: The cumulative frequency of public TCR beta families identified carriers of CMV plus the relevant HLA. It was HLA-C-restricted CMV-specific TCR beta clonotypes that dominated the response ex vivo.

TCRdb processed the reads anew with MiXCR; each CDR3 protein has one entry. The table records approximately 190,000 distinct CDR3 sequences, roughly 9% of them present only once. The chain carries TRBV7-6 and TRBJ2-7, with TRBD2 matching 15 bases. The sequencing input was PBMCs. The clonotype comes from a human donor in good health (CMV status not recorded). Some clones in this sample may be carry-over from other donors' samples. The CDR3 nucleotides read TGTGCCAGCAGCGGGACTAGCGGGAGGCCGTTGTACGAGCAGTACTTC. Amino acid sequence: CASSGTSGRPLYEQYF.